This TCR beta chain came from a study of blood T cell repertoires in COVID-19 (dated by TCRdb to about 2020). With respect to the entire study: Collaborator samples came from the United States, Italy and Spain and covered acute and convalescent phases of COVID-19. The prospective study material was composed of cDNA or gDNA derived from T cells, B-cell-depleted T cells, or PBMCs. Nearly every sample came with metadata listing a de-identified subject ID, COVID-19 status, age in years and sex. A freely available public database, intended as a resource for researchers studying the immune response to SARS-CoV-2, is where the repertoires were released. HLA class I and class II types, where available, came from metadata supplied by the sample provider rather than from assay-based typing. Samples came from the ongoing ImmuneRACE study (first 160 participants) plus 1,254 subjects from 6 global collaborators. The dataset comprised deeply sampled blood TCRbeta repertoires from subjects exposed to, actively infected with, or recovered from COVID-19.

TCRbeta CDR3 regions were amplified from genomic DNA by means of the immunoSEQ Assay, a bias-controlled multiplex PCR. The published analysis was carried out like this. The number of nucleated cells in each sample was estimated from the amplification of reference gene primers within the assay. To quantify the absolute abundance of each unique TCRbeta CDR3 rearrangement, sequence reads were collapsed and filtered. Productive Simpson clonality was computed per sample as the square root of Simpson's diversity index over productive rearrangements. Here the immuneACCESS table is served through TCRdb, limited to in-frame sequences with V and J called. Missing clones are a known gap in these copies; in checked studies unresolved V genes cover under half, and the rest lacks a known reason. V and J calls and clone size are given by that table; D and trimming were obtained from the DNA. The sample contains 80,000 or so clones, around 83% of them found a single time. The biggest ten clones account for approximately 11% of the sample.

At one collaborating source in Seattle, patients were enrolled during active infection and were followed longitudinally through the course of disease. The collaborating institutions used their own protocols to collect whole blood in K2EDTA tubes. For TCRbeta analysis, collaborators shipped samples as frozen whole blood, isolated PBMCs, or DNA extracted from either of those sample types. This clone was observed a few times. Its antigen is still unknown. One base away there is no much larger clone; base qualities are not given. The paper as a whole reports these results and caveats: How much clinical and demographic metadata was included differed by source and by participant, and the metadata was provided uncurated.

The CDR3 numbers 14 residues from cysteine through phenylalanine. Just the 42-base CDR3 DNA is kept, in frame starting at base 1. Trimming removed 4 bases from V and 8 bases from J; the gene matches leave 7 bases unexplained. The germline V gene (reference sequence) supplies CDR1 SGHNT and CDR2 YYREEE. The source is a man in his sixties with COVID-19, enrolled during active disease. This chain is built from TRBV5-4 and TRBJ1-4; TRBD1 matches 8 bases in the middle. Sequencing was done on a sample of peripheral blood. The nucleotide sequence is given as TGTGCCAGCAGCCAAGGACAGGGTAGGGAAAAACTGTTTTTT. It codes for CASSQGQGREKLFF.